One TCR beta chain is described in this entry. The entry originates in a study of technical replicates of blood from a few donors. The germline V and J ends were trimmed by 3 bases and 4 bases, with 25 bases remaining between them. In germline, CDR1 is SGDLS, CDR2 YYNGEE. The CDR3 extends over 19 amino acids. Method: immunoSEQ multiplex PCR; TCRdb's copy keeps in-frame clones and lacks some. There are under 65,000 clones in the sample; 95% to 96% occur only once, and 0.39% lies in the top ten. The specimen sequenced was T cells isolated from PBMCs. The genes are TRBV9 and TRBJ2-2, with D maybe TRBD1 (6 bases). The sequence was collected from a human donor in good health. Here the CDR3 DNA reads TGTGCCAGCAGCGCCGAGGGGGACCCTCGCACCTCCAGCACCGGGGAGCTGTTTTTT. Translation gives CASSAEGDPRTSSTGELFF.